Listed here are 6 T cell receptor beta chains from one sample, sequenced in a study of molecular identifiers for immune sequencing clone quantification (dated by TCRdb to 2016 to 2019). Libraries were prepared through PCR. TCRdb records Illumina HiSeq 4000 as the sequencer. TCRdb cleaned the public reads at Q25 with fastp, built clones with MiXCR and kept in-frame beta chains. Rows matching on CDR3 protein sequence are summarized as one entry with the most common DNA and genes. For this sample the table gives under 650,000 distinct CDR3 sequences, of which 15% to 20% were detected only once. The leading ten clones occupy 0.85% of the sample. The specimen sequenced was naive CD8+ T cells from blood, with Jurkat cell RNA spiked in. Taken with the paper, the label for cell subset or site translates to: FACS-sorted CD8+CD4-CCR7+CD45RA+ naive T cells. These receptors came from a human donor in good health. Some libraries in this study had Jurkat cell RNA spiked in.

This clonotype was observed many times. This sequence joins TRBV7-2 and TRBJ2-3, with 7 bases aligning to TRBD1. In germline, CDR1 is SGHTA, CDR2 FQGNSA. This CDR3 is 16 amino acids long. The V segment lost 2 bases and the J segment 2 bases; nucleotides outside the gene matches: 7. Written as DNA, the CDR3 is TGTGCCAGCAGCTTAAAGAACAGGGGATACACAGATACGCAGTATTTT. Its protein product is CASSLKNRGYTDTQYF.

This clonotype was seen a few times. The genes are TRBV6-5 and TRBJ1-3; TRBD1 aligns across 8 bases. V shed 5 bases and J 4 bases; nucleotides not matched to a gene: 4. CDR3 length: 14 amino acids. The germline V gene has CDR1 MNHEY and CDR2 SVGAGI. CDR3 bases: TGTGCCAGCAGTACTGGGACAGGCGGAAACACCATATATTTT. This codes for CASSTGTGGNTIYF.

At least ten counts were recorded for this clonotype. The rearrangement joins TRBV7-9 to TRBJ1-1; 9 nucleotides match TRBD1. V dropped 5 bases and J dropped 6; count of bases not matched to a gene: 4. Germline values: CDR1 SEHNR, CDR2 FQNEAQ (reference sequence). This CDR3 region has 13 residues. The CDR3 nucleotides read TGTGCCAGCAGCACAGGACAGGGGCCTGAAGCTTTCTTT. Residues: CASSTGQGPEAFF.

This clonotype has only a few counts. This chain joins TRBV6-5 and TRBJ1-1, with D hard to call. Germline V gene data show CDR1 as MNHEY and CDR2 as SVGAGI. The ends were cut back, 1 base at V and 2 bases at J, with 17 bases in the middle. This CDR3 has 17 residues. The CDR3 spells CASSYLSVDKKNTEAFF. The CDR3 bases are TGTGCCAGCAGTTACTTGTCCGTTGACAAAAAAAACACTGAAGCTTTCTTT.

J is TRBJ2-2 and V is TRBV6-1; D uncertain. Trimming left V 4 bases short and J 6 bases short, with 18 bases between. The CDR3 contains 16 residues. The germline V gene has CDR1 MNHNS and CDR2 SASEGT. CDR3 loop: CASSAGVGSSSGELFF. CDR3 DNA: TGTGCCAGCAGTGCTGGCGTAGGCTCGAGCTCCGGGGAGCTGTTTTTT.

Many counts were recorded for this clonotype. This chain joins TRBV24-1 and TRBJ2-6; D is ambiguous. Trimming left V 5 bases short and J 0 bases short, with 7 bases between. This CDR3 contains 15 residues. CDR1 is KGHDR and CDR2 is SFDVKD in the germline V gene. DNA for the CDR3: TGTGCCACCAGTGCGTCGGGCTCTGGGGCCAACGTCCTGACTTTC. Protein product: CATSASGSGANVLTF.